The sequence of this T cell receptor (beta chain) was determined in a study of T cell changes during pregnancy in multiple sclerosis. Here immunoSEQ multiplex PCR was the method, and the copy in TCRdb shows in-frame clones only, minus some. Of some 70,000 clones listed, over 85% were seen once; the top ten hold roughly 3.7%. The sequencing here drew on peripheral blood, taken after pregnancy. The sequence derives from a female donor in good health, enrolled as a control in a pregnancy study.

CDR3 sequence reads: CASCLRGGSYNEQFF. DNA for the CDR3: TGTGCCAGCTGCCTACGAGGGGGATCCTACAATGAGCAGTTCTTC. V is TRBV6-5 and J is TRBJ2-1; TRBD1 might be the D (6 bases). Trimming removed 8 bases from V and 1 base from J, with 15 bases in between. The CDR3 consists of 15 residues. CDR1 MNHEY and CDR2 SVGAGI come from the germline V gene.